Presented here are 31 T cell receptor beta chains from one specimen sequenced in a study of T cell changes during pregnancy in multiple sclerosis. Data came from immunoSEQ multiplex PCR; TCRdb stores just in-frame clones and leaves some out. The repertoire holds about 51,000 clones, with 80% to 95% as singletons. Sample: CD4+ T cells from peripheral blood mononuclear cells, taken in the third trimester of pregnancy. Receptors originate from a female donor with multiple sclerosis, enrolled in a pregnancy study.

A note on this clone: One junction end disagrees with the germline gene, perhaps due to a read error. The chain combines TRBV29-1 with TRBJ2-5, with TRBD2 matching over 11 bases. Looked up from germline, CDR1 is SQVTM and CDR2 is ANQGSEA. This CDR3 is built from 16 residues. CDR3 nucleotides: TGCAGCGTAGAAGGGACTAGCGGAAACTTGCAAGAGACCCAGTACTTC. As protein: CSVEGTSGNLQETQYF.

This chain joins TRBV30 and TRBJ2-1; maybe TRBD2 (5 bases). CDR1 GTSNPN and CDR2 SVGIG come from the germline V gene (reference sequence). This CDR3 region has 13 residues. Trimming stripped 1 base from V and 5 bases from J, with 9 bases between. The CDR3 DNA is TGTGCCTGGAGTGGCGGACTCAACAATGAGCAGTTCTTC. Residues: CAWSGGLNNEQFF. The entire variable domain, with the rest obtained from reference TRBV30 and TRBJ2-1, is as follows: SQTIHQWPATLVQPVGSPLSLECTVEGTSNPNLYWYRQAAGRGLQLLFYSVGIGQISSEVPQNLSASRPQDRQFILSSKKLLLSDSGFYLCAWSGGLNNEQFFGPGTRLTVL.

The gene calls are TRBV7-2 and TRBJ2-7, with 8 bases identical to TRBD2. Germline V gene data show CDR1 as SGHTA and CDR2 as FQGNSA. Trimming at V came to 1 base and at J to 1 base, leaving 6 bases not matched to a gene. CDR3 length equals 16 residues. The DNA of the CDR3 is TGTGCCAGCAGCTTAGGGCGGGAGGTTTATTCCTACGAGCAGTACTTC. This encodes CASSLGREVYSYEQYF. The full variable domain, its missing parts supplied by reference TRBV7-2 and TRBJ2-7, is GAGVSQSPSNKVTEKGKDVELRCDPISGHTALYWYRQSLGQGLEFLIYFQGNSAPDKSGLPSDRFSAERTGGSVSTLTIQRTQQEDSAVYLCASSLGREVYSYEQYFGPGTRLTVT.

V and J are TRBV7-3 and TRBJ2-1; tentatively, D is TRBD2 (5 bases). V was clipped by 2 bases and J by 6 bases, with 17 bases between them. This CDR3 spans 16 amino acids. The germline V gene encodes CDR1 SGHTA and CDR2 FQGTGA. CDR3 amino acids: CASSLRGAGSVNEQFF. The CDR3 DNA reads TGTGCCAGCAGCTTACGGGGTGCGGGTTCGGTCAATGAGCAGTTCTTC.

This clone is labeled as medium-sized. The genes are TRBV30 and TRBJ1-4, with 9 bases aligning to TRBD1. V trimming: 5 bases; J trimming: 6 bases; junction bases outside the gene matches: 4. The CDR3 consists of 13 residues. Germline V CDR1 and CDR2: GTSNPN, SVGIG (reference sequence). The CDR3 bases are TGTGCCTGGGGGACAGGGAATGATGAAAAACTGTTTTTT. This translates into CAWGTGNDEKLFF. Combining the CDR3 with reference TRBV30 and TRBJ1-4 gives the whole variable domain SQTIHQWPATLVQPVGSPLSLECTVEGTSNPNLYWYRQAAGRGLQLLFYSVGIGQISSEVPQNLSASRPQDRQFILSSKKLLLSDSGFYLCAWGTGNDEKLFFGSGTQLSVL.

This rearrangement joins TRBV7-2 to TRBJ2-1; weak D call: TRBD2 (6 bases). CDR1 and CDR2 (germline): SGHTA, FQGNSA. The CDR3 length is 15 residues. V was cut by 1 base and J by 9 bases, with 16 bases left in between. The CDR3: CASSLVIGGNGEQFF. The CDR3 DNA reads as TGTGCCAGCAGCTTAGTTATAGGAGGGAACGGTGAGCAGTTCTTC. Full variable domain (missing parts from reference TRBV7-2 and TRBJ2-1): GAGVSQSPSNKVTEKGKDVELRCDPISGHTALYWYRQSLGQGLEFLIYFQGNSAPDKSGLPSDRFSAERTGGSVSTLTIQRTQQEDSAVYLCASSLVIGGNGEQFFGPGTRLTVL.

The rearrangement joins TRBV29-1 to TRBJ2-7; possibly TRBD1 for D (5 bases). This CDR3 comprises 10 residues. The ends were cut back, 6 bases at V and 12 bases at J, with 15 bases in the middle. CDR1 and CDR2 from the germline V gene are SQVTM and ANQGSEA. The CDR3 region is CSVDSGSRYF. In DNA form, the CDR3 reads TGCAGCGTAGACTCAGGGTCACGGTACTTC.

The genes are TRBV5-1 and TRBJ2-4, with TRBD2 as a possible D gene (7 bases). The length of the CDR3 is 16 residues. V lost 4 bases to trimming and J lost 6 bases, with 20 bases between them. CDR1 is SGHRS, CDR2 YFSETQ, per germline. The CDR3, as DNA: TGCGCCAGCAGCCCGAGGGGGGAGGGCCCGTCAAACATTCAGTACTTC. This sequence encodes CASSPRGEGPSNIQYF.

V usage is TRBV11-2 and J usage is TRBJ2-3; 10 bases match TRBD2. Germline assignment: CDR1 SGHAT and CDR2 FQNNGV. The CDR3 spans 16 residues. V lost 4 bases, J lost 7 bases, and 11 bases stayed unmatched. In DNA, the CDR3 is TGTGCCAGCAGCTCCGCAACTAGCGGGAAATTACATACGCAGTATTTT. Protein product: CASSSATSGKLHTQYF.

The V call is TRBV10-3, the J call TRBJ2-1, with 9 bases that match TRBD1. The germline V gene encodes CDR1 ENHRY and CDR2 SYGVKD. V lost 6 bases to trimming and J lost 9 bases; unmatched junction nucleotides: 18. The CDR3 runs to 17 residues. In nucleotides, the CDR3 is TGTGCCATCAGGGGAGATTGGACAGGGGACCTCCTAGGTGAGCAGTTCTTC. Its translation: CAIRGDWTGDLLGEQFF.

The rearrangement uses TRBV7-2 and TRBJ2-2; 8 nucleotides agree with TRBD2. The CDR3 length is 16 residues. The V and J ends lost 0 bases and 5 bases, in that order; junction bases with no gene match: 5. Germline CDR1 SGHTA, CDR2 FQGNSA. In DNA, the CDR3 is TGTGCCAGCAGCTTAGCGATCGGCGGGGGGACCGGGGAGCTGTTTTTT. It encodes CASSLAIGGGTGELFF.

The chain combines TRBV9 with TRBJ2-1; the match to TRBD2 covers 8 bases. V was clipped by 2 bases and J by 3 bases; unmatched bases: 4. The CDR3 sequence is 15 residues long. CDR1 is SGDLS, CDR2 YYNGEE, per germline. CDR3 loop: CASSVTGGDYNEQFF. The CDR3 DNA reads TGTGCCAGCAGCGTGACGGGAGGGGACTACAATGAGCAGTTCTTC.

The chain is built from TRBV11-2 and TRBJ2-6; 9 bases map to TRBD1. After removal of 5 bases from V and 0 bases from J, the junction contained 5 bases not matched to a gene. This CDR3 comprises 17 residues. CDR1 is SGHAT and CDR2 is FQNNGV in the germline V gene. The CDR3 spells CASSTHRGLSGANVLTF. The CDR3 nucleotides are TGTGCCAGCAGCACTCACAGGGGGCTCTCTGGGGCCAACGTCCTGACTTTC.

The chain joins TRBV29-1 to TRBJ1-1; 8 positions match TRBD1. Trimming removed 7 bases from V and 7 bases from J; junction bases left unmatched: 5. The CDR3 loop spans 11 amino acids. Germline V gives CDR1 SQVTM, CDR2 ANQGSEA. The CDR3 DNA is TGCAGCGCGGGGACAGGTAGTGAAGCTTTCTTT. It specifies CSAGTGSEAFF.

This chain joins TRBV27 and TRBJ1-5, with D tentatively TRBD1 (5 bases). Trimming stripped 6 bases from V and 7 bases from J, with 16 bases between. The CDR3 has 14 amino acids. The germline V gene encodes CDR1 MNHEY and CDR2 SMNVEV (reference sequence). The DNA of the CDR3 is TGTGCCAGCAGAATCCGCACAGGAAAACAGCCCCAGCATTTT. It encodes CASRIRTGKQPQHF.

V is TRBV30 and J is TRBJ1-6; 8 bases are a match to TRBD1. This CDR3 contains 14 residues. CDR1 GTSNPN and CDR2 SVGIG come from the germline V gene (reference sequence). V lost 0 bases to trimming and J lost 10 bases; unmatched junction nucleotides: 5. DNA of the CDR3: TGTGCCTGGAGTGTGGACAGGGTCCAGTCACCCCTCCACTTT. Amino acid sequence: CAWSVDRVQSPLHF.

This chain connects TRBV10-3 to TRBJ2-2; 7 bases fit TRBD1. Germline values: CDR1 ENHRY, CDR2 SYGVKD. V shed 4 bases and J 4 bases; nucleotides not matched to a gene: 9. CDR3 length: 16 amino acids. CDR3: CAISGKEGGGTGELFF. DNA for the CDR3: TGTGCCATCAGTGGAAAAGAAGGGGGCGGCACCGGGGAGCTGTTTTTT.

The chain combines TRBV28 with TRBJ2-7; 8 positions agree with TRBD1. Trimming removed 5 bases from V and 3 bases from J; junction bases left unmatched: 15. This CDR3 region has 17 residues. Germline V CDR1 and CDR2: MDHEN, SYDVKM. The CDR3 here is CASSMDRVTGEIYEQYF. CDR3 nucleotides: TGTGCCAGCAGTATGGACAGGGTAACGGGAGAGATCTACGAGCAGTACTTC.

This chain connects TRBV18 to TRBJ2-7; D gene unclear. With 2 bases removed from V and 6 bases from J, the gap between germline ends came to 14 bases. Germline CDR1 is KGHSH and CDR2 is LQKENI. This CDR3 is 14 amino acids long. CDR3 bases: TGTGCCAGCTCACCATCGGCAGGTCCTCTCGAGCAGTACTTC. Its protein is CASSPSAGPLEQYF.

The chain has TRBV13 and TRBJ1-3; tentative D call: TRBD1 (5 bases). Trimming left V 5 bases short and J 1 base short, with 15 bases between. CDR3 length: 16 residues. The germline V gene encodes CDR1 PRHDT and CDR2 FYEKMQ (reference sequence). DNA for the CDR3: TGTGCCAGCAGCAGCTCCCTCGGGGGTTCTGGAAACACCATATATTTT. The encoded protein is CASSSSLGGSGNTIYF.

The CDR3 protein is CASSPRDRGAATGELFF. DNA of the CDR3: TGTGCCAGCAGCCCGCGGGACAGGGGGGCGGCCACCGGGGAGCTGTTTTTT. The genes are TRBV4-2 and TRBJ2-2, with 11 bases matching TRBD1. CDR3 length: 17 amino acids. Germline trimming cut 4 bases from V and 4 bases from J; bases unmatched to any gene: 8. Per the germline V gene, CDR1 is LGHNA and CDR2 is YNFKEQ.

The V gene is TRBV7-3, the J gene TRBJ2-1; 8 bases are a match to TRBD2. Trimming cost V 5 bases and J 0 bases; bases outside gene matches: 3. Germline V gives CDR1 SGHTA, CDR2 FQGTGA. The length of the CDR3 is 15 residues. Here the CDR3 DNA reads TGTGCCAGCAGCCTCGGGACTAGCTCCTACAATGAGCAGTTCTTC. Its translation is CASSLGTSSYNEQFF.

This chain uses TRBV7-3 with TRBJ1-5, with TRBD1 matching over 7 bases. CDR3 length: 16 residues. With 5 bases clipped from V and 0 bases from J, the junction kept 7 bases outside the gene matches. Germline V gives CDR1 SGHTA, CDR2 FQGTGA. CDR3 bases: TGTGCCAGCAGCCCCCGGACAGGTTATAGCAATCAGCCCCAGCATTTT. It yields the protein CASSPRTGYSNQPQHF.

The V gene is TRBV11-2, the J gene TRBJ2-2; D not certain. Trimming took off 5 bases at V and 4 bases at J, with 14 bases between the two ends. Germline V CDR1 and CDR2: SGHAT, FQNNGV. This CDR3 spans 15 amino acids. The CDR3 nucleotides are TGTGCCAGCAGCCTTCCACCCCCTAGCACCGGGGAGCTGTTTTTT. Translating it yields CASSLPPPSTGELFF.

The rearrangement joins TRBV11-1 to TRBJ2-2, with D perhaps matching TRBD1 (6 bases). The CDR3 length is 16 residues. V was trimmed by 5 bases and J by 4 bases, leaving 17 bases between them. Per the germline V gene, CDR1 is SGHAT and CDR2 is FQDESV (reference sequence). The chain's CDR3 is CASSRRRTGSTGELFF. The CDR3 nucleotides read TGTGCCAGCAGCCGCAGACGAACAGGGAGCACCGGGGAGCTGTTTTTT.

This chain uses TRBV11-2 with TRBJ1-3, with D perhaps TRBD1 (5 bases). Germline V gene lookup returns CDR1 SGHAT and CDR2 FQNNGV. V gave up 5 bases and J gave up 0 bases, with 20 bases separating them. The CDR3 runs 18 residues. The CDR3 DNA sequence: TGTGCCAGCAGCCGTTTCCCCCGATTGGGGCTCTCTGGAAACACCATATATTTT. Translation: CASSRFPRLGLSGNTIYF.

The rearrangement joins TRBV7-2 to TRBJ2-6; a weak D match, TRBD2 (6 bases). CDR3 length: 13 residues. The ends were cut back, 5 bases at V and 5 bases at J, with 7 bases in the middle. Looked up from germline, CDR1 is SGHTA and CDR2 is FQGNSA. The CDR3 sequence is CASSGGWANVLTF. CDR3 coding DNA: TGTGCCAGCAGCGGGGGGTGGGCCAACGTCCTGACTTTC.

The gene calls are TRBV6-5 and TRBJ1-2; D gene unclear. This CDR3 is 12 amino acids long. Trimming stripped 5 bases from V and 6 bases from J, with 10 bases between. Per germline, CDR1 MNHEY and CDR2 SVGAGI. CDR3 in amino acids: CASSTDKNGYTF. CDR3 coding DNA: TGTGCCAGCAGTACCGACAAGAATGGCTACACCTTC.

V usage is TRBV11-3 and J usage is TRBJ2-3; a possible D gene is TRBD1 (7 bases). Trimming removed 4 bases at V and 2 bases at J, with 19 bases between. This CDR3 has 17 residues. The V gene's germline CDR1 is SGHNT and CDR2 YENEEA. CDR3 residues: CASSYNRGGVITDTQYF. CDR3 bases: TGTGCCAGCAGCTATAACAGGGGAGGTGTCATCACAGATACGCAGTATTTT.

The V gene is TRBV5-1, the J gene TRBJ2-3; 7 nucleotides match TRBD2. CDR1 and CDR2 from the germline V gene are SGHRS and YFSETQ. J was trimmed by 2 bases and V by 4 bases; bases with no gene match: 10. This CDR3 contains 16 residues. CDR3 amino acids: CASSQGGDLYTDTQYF. CDR3 sequence (DNA): TGCGCCAGCAGCCAGGGAGGGGACTTATACACAGATACGCAGTATTTT.

The chain recombines TRBV4-1 with TRBJ2-5; 13 nucleotides align to TRBD2. V shed 4 bases, J shed 5 bases, and the junction held 7 bases outside the gene matches. The CDR3 runs to 16 residues. The germline gives CDR1 MGHRA, CDR2 YSYEKL. In nucleotides, the CDR3 is TGCGCCAGCAGCCCCCAAGGACTAGCGGGAGTTGAGACCCAGTACTTC. As protein: CASSPQGLAGVETQYF.